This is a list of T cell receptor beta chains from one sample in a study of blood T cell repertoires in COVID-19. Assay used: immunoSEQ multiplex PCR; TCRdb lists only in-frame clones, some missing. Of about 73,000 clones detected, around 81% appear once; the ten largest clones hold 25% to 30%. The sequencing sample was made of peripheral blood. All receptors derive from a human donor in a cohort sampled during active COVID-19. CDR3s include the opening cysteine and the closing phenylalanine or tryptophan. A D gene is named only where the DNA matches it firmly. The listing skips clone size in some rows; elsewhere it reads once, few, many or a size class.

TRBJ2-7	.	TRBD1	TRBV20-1	TGCAGTGCGGACAGGGGGTACGAGCAGTACTTC	CSADRGYEQYF
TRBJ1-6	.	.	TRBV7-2	TGTGCCAGCAGCTTAGGTGGAGGAGATTCACCCCTCCACTTT	CASSLGGGDSPLHF
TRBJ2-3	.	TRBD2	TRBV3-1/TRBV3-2	TGTGCCAGCAGCCAACGGACTAGCGGGGCCGCAGTCGATACGCAGTATTTT	CASSQRTSGAAVDTQYF
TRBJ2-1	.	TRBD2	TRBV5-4	TGTGCCAGCAGCTTGATGACTAGCGGGGGGGCATCAAATGAGCAGTTCTTC	CASSLMTSGGASNEQFF
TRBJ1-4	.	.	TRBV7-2	TGTGCCAGCAGCTTACCCTCTCAGGAAAAACTGTTTTTT	CASSLPSQEKLFF
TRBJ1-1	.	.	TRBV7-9	TGTGCCAGCAGGACGACAGCTAACACTGAAGCTTTCTTT	CASRTTANTEAFF
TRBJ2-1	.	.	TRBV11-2	TGTGCCAGCAGCGTCCTAAGGACAGTGGCCAACAATGAGCAGTTCTTC	CASSVLRTVANNEQFF
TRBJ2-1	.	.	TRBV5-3	TGTGCCAGAAGCCGGAGGGTGAATGAGCAGTTCTTC	CARSRRVNEQFF
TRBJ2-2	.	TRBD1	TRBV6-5	TGTGCCAGTGTCCGGACAGGGGGAACCGGGGAGCTGTTTTTT	CASVRTGGTGELFF
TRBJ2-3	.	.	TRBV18	TGTGCCAGCTCACCGGGACTCGTGACAATTACAGATACGCAGTATTTT	CASSPGLVTITDTQYF
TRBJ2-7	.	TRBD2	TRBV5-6	TGTGCCAGCAGCTTCGGACAGGGACTAGCGGGCTACGAGCAGTACTTC	CASSFGQGLAGYEQYF
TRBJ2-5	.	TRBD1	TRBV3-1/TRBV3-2	TGTGCCAGCAGCCTACAGGGGGGTAGGGAGACCCAGTACTTC	CASSLQGGRETQYF
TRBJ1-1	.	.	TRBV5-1	TGCGCCAGCAGCTTGGCCCAGCAGGGGATAGCTTTCTTT	CASSLAQQGIAFF
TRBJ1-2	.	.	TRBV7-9	TGTGCCAGCAGCTTAGGTTGGACAGAGTCTAACTATGGCTACACCTTC	CASSLGWTESNYGYTF
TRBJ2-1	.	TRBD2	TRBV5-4	TGTGCCAGCAGCCTGGGGTCCGGGACTAGCGGCAACAATGAGCAGTTCTTC	CASSLGSGTSGNNEQFF
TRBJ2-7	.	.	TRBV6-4	TGTGCCAGCAGTTTAATCTACGAGCAGTACTTC	CASSLIYEQYF
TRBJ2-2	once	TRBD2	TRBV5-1	TGCGCCAGCAGCTTGGGCATTGGACTAGCAGACGGGGAGCTGTTTTTT	CASSLGIGLADGELFF
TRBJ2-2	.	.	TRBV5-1	TGCGCCAGCAGCCCCAACGTCGGGGGATACACCGGGGAGCTGTTTTTT	CASSPNVGGYTGELFF
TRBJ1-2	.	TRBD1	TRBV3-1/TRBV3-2	TGTGCCAGCAGCCAAGGGACCTCGACAGGGACCTACACCTTC	CASSQGTSTGTYTF
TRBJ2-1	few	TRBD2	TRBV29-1	TGCAGCGTTGGAGCGGGGGGTTACAATGAGCAGTTCTTC	CSVGAGGYNEQFF
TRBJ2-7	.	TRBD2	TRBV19	TGTGCCAGTAGTATCGGGGGGGCGCCCCACGAGCAGTACTTC	CASSIGGAPHEQYF
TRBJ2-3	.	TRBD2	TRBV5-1	TGCGCCAGCAGCTTGGGATCCAGCGGGAATAAAGATACGCAGTATTTT	CASSLGSSGNKDTQYF
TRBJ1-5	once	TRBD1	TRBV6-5	TGTGCCAGCAGTCCTCTCAGGGGGCCGGCTCAGCCCCAGCATTTT	CASSPLRGPAQPQHF
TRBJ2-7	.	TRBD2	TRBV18	TGTGCCAGCTCACGAGTTAGCGGGCCCCTCGGCTACGAGCAGTACTTC	CASSRVSGPLGYEQYF
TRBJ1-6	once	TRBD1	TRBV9	TGTGCCAGCAGCGTAGGAGGGGACAGTTCACCCCTCCACTTT	CASSVGGDSSPLHF
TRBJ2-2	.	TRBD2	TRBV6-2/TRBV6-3	TGTGCCAGCAGTCCCGGACTAGCGGGAACCGGGGAGCTGTTTTTT	CASSPGLAGTGELFF
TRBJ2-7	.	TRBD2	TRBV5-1	TGCGCCAGCAGCCCCTGGACTAGTCGCGAGCAGTACTTC	CASSPWTSREQYF
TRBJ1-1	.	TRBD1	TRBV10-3	TGTGCCATCACGGACAGGGGCCTCAACACTGAAGCTTTCTTT	CAITDRGLNTEAFF
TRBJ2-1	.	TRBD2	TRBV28	TGTGCCAGCAGGAGGCGGGGGGACTACAATGAGCAGTTCTTC	CASRRRGDYNEQFF
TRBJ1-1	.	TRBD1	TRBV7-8	TGTGCCAGCAGCTTCAGGGGGCTGAACACTGAAGCTTTCTTT	CASSFRGLNTEAFF
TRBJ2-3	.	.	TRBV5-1	TGCGCCAGCAGCTTGGCCAGGGGCAGAGGCACAGATACGCAGTATTTT	CASSLARGRGTDTQYF
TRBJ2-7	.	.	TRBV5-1	TGCGCCAGCAGCTTGATCCCTTCCTACGAGCAGTACTTC	CASSLIPSYEQYF
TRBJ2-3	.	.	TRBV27	TGTGCCAGCAGTTTAGGGTGGGGCCGCGGCACAGATACGCAGTATTTT	CASSLGWGRGTDTQYF
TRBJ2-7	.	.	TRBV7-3	TGTGCCAGCAGCCCCGGGGGTACGGGGGAGCAGTACTTC	CASSPGGTGEQYF
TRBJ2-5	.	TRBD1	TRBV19	TGTGCCAGTAGTACGGGGACAGGGGAGGAGACCCAGTACTTC	CASSTGTGEETQYF
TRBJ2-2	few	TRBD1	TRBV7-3	TGTGCCAGCAGCTTCGGACCGGACAGGGGAAACCCGAACACCGGGGAGCTGTTTTTT	CASSFGPDRGNPNTGELFF
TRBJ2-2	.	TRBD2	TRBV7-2	TGTGCCAGCAGCAACCTTAGCGGGGGGAACACCGGGGAGCTGTTTTTT	CASSNLSGGNTGELFF
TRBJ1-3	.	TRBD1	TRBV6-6	TGTGCCAGCAGCTTACTGACAGGGTCTGGAAACACCATATATTTT	CASSLLTGSGNTIYF
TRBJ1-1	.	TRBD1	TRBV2	TGTGCCAGCGGACAGGCGAACACTGAAGCTTTCTTT	CASGQANTEAFF
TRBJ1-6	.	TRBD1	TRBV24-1	TGTGCCACCAGTGATCGTCCCGGGACAGGGGGCTCCTATAATTCACCCCTCCACTTT	CATSDRPGTGGSYNSPLHF
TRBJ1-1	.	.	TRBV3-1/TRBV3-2	TGTGCCAGCAGCCGACCGACAAAGGCTCAGTTGAACACTGAAGCTTTCTTT	CASSRPTKAQLNTEAFF
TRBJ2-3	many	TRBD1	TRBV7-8	TGTGCCAGCAGCTTAGCCCGGACAGACAGGGTGGGCGCAGATACGCAGTATTTT	CASSLARTDRVGADTQYF
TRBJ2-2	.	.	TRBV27	TGTGCCAGCAGTTTATCTTACTACCCGCTCCCATGGGGACACGCGAACACCGGGGAGCTGTTTTTT	CASSLSYYPLPWGHANTGELFF
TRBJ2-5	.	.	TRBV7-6	TGTGCCAGCAGCGAAGGGGTTAGCGGCCCGGAGACCCAGTACTTC	CASSEGVSGPETQYF
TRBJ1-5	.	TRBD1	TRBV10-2	TGCGCCAGCAAGGACAGGGGTCGGGATCAGCCCCAGCATTTT	CASKDRGRDQPQHF